The rows below give T cell receptor beta chains drawn from one sample of a study of CD8 T cells in ankylosing spondylitis. One entry per CDR3 protein results from TCRdb running MiXCR on the 5' RACE reads. The repertoire consists of fewer than 250,000 distinct CDR3 sequences, with 10% to 13% occurring once and the leading ten covering 21%. The sequenced sample was blood, either unsorted or a sorted T cell fraction (not recorded which). All receptors come from a male donor with ankylosing spondylitis or in good health (not recorded which). Each CDR3 is given without its conserved first and last residue. The order of the fields is J gene, CDR3 length, V gene, CDR3 protein.

>TRBJ2-7|13|TRBV28
ASTIGGQARDEQY
>TRBJ1-1|14|TRBV20-1
SARDLGKFLNTEAF
>TRBJ1-4|14|TRBV5-6
ASSDGSGDWSEKLF
>TRBJ2-1|14|TRBV7-2
ASSLWTSGDYNEQF
>TRBJ2-7|11|TRBV27
ASSWDRDRPQY
>TRBJ2-7|12|TRBV5-1
ASSLGRTLGEQY
>TRBJ1-5|13|TRBV5-6
ASSFSGGGGQPQH
>TRBJ2-2|12|TRBV7-7
ASSHGQSTGELF
>TRBJ1-5|14|TRBV7-9
ASSLYRGEGNQPQH
>TRBJ2-7|12|TRBV28
ASRTGGGAYEQY
>TRBJ1-1|11|TRBV3-1
ASSQRAYGEAF
>TRBJ2-1|12|TRBV5-1
ASSLAALGSEQF
>TRBJ1-1|11|TRBV20-1
SASITKNTEAF